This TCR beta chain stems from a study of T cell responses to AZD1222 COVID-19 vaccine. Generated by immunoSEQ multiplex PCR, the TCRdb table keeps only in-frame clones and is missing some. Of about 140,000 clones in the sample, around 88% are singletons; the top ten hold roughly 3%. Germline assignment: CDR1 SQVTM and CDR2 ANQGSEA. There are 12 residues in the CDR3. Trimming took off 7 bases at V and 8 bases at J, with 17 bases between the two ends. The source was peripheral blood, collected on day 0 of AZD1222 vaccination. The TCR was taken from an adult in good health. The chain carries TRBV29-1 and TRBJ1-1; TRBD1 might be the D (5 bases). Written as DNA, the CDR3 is TGCAGCGGCCTCAGGATAGGGACGGAAGCTTTCTTT. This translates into CSGLRIGTEAFF.